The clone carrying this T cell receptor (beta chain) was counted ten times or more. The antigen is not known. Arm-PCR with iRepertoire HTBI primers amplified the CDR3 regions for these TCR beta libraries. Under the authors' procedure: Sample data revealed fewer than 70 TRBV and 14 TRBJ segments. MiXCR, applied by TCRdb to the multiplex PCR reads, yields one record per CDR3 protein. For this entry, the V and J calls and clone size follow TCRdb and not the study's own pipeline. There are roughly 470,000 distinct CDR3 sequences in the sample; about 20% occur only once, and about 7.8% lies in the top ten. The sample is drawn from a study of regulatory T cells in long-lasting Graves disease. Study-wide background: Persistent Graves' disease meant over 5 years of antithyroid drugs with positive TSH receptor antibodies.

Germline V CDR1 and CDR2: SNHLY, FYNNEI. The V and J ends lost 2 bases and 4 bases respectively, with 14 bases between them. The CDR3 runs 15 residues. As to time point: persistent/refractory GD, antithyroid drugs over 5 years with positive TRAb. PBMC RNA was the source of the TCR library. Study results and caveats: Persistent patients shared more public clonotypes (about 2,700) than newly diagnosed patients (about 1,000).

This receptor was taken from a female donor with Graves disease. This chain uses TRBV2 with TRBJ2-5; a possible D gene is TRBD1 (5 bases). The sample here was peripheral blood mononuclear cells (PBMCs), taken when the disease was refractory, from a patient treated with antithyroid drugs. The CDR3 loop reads CASSERVREGETQYF. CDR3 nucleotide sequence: TGTGCCAGCAGTGAAAGGGTCAGGGAAGGAGAGACCCAGTACTTC.